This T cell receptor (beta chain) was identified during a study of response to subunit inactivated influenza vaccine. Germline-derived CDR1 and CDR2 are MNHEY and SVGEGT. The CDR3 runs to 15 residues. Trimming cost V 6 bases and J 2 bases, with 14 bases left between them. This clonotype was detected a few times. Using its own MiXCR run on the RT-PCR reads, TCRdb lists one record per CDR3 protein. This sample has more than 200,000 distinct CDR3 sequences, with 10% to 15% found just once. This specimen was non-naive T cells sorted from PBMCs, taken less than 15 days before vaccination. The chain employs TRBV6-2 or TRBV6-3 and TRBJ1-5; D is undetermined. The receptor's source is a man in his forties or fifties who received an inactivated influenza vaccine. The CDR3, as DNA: TGTGCCAGCAGGCCCGGCAGCGGGGGCAATCAGCCCCAGCATTTT. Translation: CASRPGSGGNQPQHF.